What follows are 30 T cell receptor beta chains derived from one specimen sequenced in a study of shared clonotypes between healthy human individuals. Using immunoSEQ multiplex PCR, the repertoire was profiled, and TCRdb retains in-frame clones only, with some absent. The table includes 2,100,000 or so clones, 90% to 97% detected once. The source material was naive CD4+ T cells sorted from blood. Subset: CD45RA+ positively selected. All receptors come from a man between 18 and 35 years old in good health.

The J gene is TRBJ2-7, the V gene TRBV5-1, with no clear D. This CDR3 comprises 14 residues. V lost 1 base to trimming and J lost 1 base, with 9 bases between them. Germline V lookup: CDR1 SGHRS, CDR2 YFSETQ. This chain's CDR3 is CASSLMGFSYEQYF. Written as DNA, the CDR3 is TGCGCCAGCAGCTTGATGGGATTTTCCTACGAGCAGTACTTC.

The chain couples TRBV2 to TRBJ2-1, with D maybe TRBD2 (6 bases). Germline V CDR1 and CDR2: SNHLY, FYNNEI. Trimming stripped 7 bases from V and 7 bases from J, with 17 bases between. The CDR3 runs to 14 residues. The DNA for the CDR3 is TGTGCCAGCATCGGTTTCCGGGCGGGGAATGAGCAGTTCTTC. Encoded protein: CASIGFRAGNEQFF.

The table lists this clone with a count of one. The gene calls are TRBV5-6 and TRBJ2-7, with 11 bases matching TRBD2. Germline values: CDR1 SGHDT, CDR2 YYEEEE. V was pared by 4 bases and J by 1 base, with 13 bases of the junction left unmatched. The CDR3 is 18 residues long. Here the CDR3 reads CASSLRLAGIRGSYEQYF. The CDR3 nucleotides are TGTGCCAGCAGCCTGAGACTAGCGGGAATTAGGGGATCCTACGAGCAGTACTTC.

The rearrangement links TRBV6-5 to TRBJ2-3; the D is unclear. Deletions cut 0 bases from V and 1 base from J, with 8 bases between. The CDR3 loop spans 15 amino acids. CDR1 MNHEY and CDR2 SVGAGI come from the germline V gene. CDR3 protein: CASSYSAVRTDTQYF. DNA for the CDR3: TGTGCCAGCAGTTACTCGGCGGTTCGCACAGATACGCAGTATTTT.

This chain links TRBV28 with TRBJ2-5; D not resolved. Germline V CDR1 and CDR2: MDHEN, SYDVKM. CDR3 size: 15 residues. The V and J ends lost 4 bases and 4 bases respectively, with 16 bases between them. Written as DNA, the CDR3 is TGTGCCAGCAGTTCTGGTGGCCTCTCGGGAGAGACCCAGTACTTC. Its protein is CASSSGGLSGETQYF.

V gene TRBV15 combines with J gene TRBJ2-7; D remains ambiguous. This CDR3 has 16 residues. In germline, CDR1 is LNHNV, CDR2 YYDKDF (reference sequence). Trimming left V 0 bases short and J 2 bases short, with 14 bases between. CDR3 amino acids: CATSRDPATMAYEQYF. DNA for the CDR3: TGTGCCACCAGCAGAGATCCCGCCACTATGGCCTACGAGCAGTACTTC. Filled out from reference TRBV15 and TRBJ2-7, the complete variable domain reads DAMVIQNPRYQVTQFGKPVTLSCSQTLNHNVMYWYQQKSSQAPKLLFHYYDKDFNNEADTPDNFQSRRPNTSFCFLDIRSPGLGDTAMYLCATSRDPATMAYEQYFGPGTRLTVT.

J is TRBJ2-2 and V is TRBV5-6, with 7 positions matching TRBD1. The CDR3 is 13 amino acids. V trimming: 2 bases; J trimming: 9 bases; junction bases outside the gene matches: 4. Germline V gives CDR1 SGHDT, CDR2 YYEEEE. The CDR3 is CASSLGGWRELFF. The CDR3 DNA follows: TGTGCCAGCAGCTTAGGGGGCTGGCGGGAGCTGTTTTTT.

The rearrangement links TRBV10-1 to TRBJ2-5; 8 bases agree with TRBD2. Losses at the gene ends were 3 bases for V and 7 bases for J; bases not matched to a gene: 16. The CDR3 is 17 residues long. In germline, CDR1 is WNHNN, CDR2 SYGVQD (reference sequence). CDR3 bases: TGCGCCAGCAGTGATGCGGGTCTGAACGGGAGGGCGGGGACCCAGTACTTC. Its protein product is CASSDAGLNGRAGTQYF.

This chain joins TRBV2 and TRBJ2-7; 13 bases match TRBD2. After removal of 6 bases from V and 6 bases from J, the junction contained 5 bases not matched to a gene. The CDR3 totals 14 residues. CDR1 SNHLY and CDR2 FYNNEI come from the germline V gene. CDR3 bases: TGTGCCAGCAGGACGGGACTAGCGGGGCTCGAGCAGTACTTC. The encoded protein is CASRTGLAGLEQYF.

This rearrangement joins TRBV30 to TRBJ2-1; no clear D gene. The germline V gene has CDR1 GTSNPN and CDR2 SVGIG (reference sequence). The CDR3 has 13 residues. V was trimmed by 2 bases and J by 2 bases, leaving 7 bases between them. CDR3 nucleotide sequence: TGTGCCTGGAGTCTCGGAACCTACAATGAGCAGTTCTTC. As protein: CAWSLGTYNEQFF.

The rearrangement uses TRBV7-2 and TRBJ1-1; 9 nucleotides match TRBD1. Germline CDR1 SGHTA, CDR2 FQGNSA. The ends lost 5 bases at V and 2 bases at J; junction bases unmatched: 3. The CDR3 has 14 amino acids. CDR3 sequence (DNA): TGTGCCAGCAGCACGACAGGGGGAAACACTGAAGCTTTCTTT. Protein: CASSTTGGNTEAFF.

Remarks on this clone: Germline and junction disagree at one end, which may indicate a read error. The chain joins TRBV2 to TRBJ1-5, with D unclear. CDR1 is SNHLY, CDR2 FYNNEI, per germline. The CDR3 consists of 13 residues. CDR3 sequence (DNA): TGTGCCAGCACGGGAGCCCTAAATCGGCCCCAGCATTTT. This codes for CASTGALNRPQHF.

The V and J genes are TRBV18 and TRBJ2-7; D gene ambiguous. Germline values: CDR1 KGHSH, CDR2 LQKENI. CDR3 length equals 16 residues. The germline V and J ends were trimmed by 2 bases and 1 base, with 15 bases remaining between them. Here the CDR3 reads CASSPTTPVGSYEQYF. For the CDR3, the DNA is TGTGCCAGCTCACCAACCACGCCGGTGGGGTCCTACGAGCAGTACTTC.

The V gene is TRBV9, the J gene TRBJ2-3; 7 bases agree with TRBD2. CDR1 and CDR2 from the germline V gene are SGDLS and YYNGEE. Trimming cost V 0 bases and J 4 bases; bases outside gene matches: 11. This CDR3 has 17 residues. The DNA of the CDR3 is TGTGCCAGCAGCGTAGCTTTTGCGGGAGACGATGCAGATACGCAGTATTTT. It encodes CASSVAFAGDDADTQYF.

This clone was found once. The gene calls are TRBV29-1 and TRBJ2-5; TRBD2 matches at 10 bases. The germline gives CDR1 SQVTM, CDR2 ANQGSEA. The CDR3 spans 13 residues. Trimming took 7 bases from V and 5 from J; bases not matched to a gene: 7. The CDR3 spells CSGGAGGPETQYF. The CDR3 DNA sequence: TGCAGCGGTGGAGCGGGAGGGCCGGAGACCCAGTACTTC. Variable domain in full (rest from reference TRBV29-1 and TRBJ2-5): SAVISQKPSRDICQRGTSLTIQCQVDSQVTMMFWYRQQPGQSLTLIATANQGSEATYESGFVIDKFPISRPNLTFSTLTVSNMSPEDSSIYLCSGGAGGPETQYFGPGTRLLVL.

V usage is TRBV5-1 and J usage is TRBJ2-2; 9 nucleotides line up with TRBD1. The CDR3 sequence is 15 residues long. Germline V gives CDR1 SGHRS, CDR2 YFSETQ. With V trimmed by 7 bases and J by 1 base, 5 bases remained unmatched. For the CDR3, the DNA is TGCGCCAGCGCAACAGGGGGCAGGAACACCGGGGAGCTGTTTTTT. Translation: CASATGGRNTGELFF.

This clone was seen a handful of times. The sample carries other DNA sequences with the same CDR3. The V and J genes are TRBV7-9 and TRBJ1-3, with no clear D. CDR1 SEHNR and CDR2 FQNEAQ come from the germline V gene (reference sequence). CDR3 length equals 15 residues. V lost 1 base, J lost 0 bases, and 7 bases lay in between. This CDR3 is CASSLDRSSGNTIYF. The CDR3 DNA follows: TGTGCCAGCAGCTTAGACCGGAGCTCTGGAAACACCATATATTTT.

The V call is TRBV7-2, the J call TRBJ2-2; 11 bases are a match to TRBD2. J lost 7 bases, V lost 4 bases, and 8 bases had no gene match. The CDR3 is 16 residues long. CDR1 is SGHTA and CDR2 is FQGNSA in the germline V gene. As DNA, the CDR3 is TGTGCCAGCAGCTCCGAGGGACTAGCGGTTATCGGGGAGCTGTTTTTT. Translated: CASSSEGLAVIGELFF.

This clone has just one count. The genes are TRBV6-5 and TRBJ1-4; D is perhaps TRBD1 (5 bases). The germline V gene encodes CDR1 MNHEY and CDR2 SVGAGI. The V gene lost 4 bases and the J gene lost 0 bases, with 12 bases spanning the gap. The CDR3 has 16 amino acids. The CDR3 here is CASSSGRGATNEKLFF. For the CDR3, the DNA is TGTGCCAGCAGTTCCGGCAGAGGGGCAACTAATGAAAAACTGTTTTTT.

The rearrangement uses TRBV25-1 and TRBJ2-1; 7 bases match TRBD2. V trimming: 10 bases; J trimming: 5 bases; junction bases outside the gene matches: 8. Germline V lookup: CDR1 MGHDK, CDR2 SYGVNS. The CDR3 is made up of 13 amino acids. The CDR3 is CATQESGNNEQFF. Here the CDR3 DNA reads TGTGCCACCCAGGAGAGCGGGAACAATGAGCAGTTCTTC.

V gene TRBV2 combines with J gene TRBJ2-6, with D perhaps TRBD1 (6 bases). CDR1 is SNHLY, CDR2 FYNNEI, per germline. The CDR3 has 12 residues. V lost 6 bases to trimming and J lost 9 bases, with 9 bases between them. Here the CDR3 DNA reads TGTGCCAGCAGCCAACAGGGCAACGTCCTGACTTTC. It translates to CASSQQGNVLTF.

The CDR3 DNA sequence: TGTGCCAGCAGCCACCCACTCGGTGAAGCTTTCTTT. Residues: CASSHPLGEAFF. The chain uses TRBV5-4 and TRBJ1-1; D uncertain. The germline V gene has CDR1 SGHNT and CDR2 YYREEE (reference sequence). Trimming left V 4 bases short and J 7 bases short, with 11 bases between. The length of the CDR3 is 12 residues.

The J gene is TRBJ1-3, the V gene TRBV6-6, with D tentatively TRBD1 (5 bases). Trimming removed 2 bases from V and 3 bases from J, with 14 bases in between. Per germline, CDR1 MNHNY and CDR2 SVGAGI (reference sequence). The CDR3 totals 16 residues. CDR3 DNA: TGTGCCAGCAGTTACCCTGAGGCAGGGCTTGGAAACACCATATATTTT. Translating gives CASSYPEAGLGNTIYF.

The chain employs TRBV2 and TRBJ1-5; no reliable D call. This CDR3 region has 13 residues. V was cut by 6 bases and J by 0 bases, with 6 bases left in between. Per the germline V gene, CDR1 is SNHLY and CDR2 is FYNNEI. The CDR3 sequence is CASSRNSNQPQHF. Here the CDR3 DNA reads TGTGCCAGCAGCCGAAATAGCAATCAGCCCCAGCATTTT.

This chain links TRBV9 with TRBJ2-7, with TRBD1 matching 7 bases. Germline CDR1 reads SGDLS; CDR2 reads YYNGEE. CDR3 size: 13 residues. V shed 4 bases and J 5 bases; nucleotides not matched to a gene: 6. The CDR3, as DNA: TGTGCCAGCAGCCCTAGACAGGGCGACGAGCAGTACTTC. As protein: CASSPRQGDEQYF.

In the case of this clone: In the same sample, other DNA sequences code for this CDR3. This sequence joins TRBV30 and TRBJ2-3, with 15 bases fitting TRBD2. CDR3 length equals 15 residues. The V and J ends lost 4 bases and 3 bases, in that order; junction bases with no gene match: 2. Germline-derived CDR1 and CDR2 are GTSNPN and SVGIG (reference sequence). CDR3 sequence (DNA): TGTGCCTGGACTGGGACTAGCGGGAGGACAGATACGCAGTATTTT. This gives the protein CAWTGTSGRTDTQYF.

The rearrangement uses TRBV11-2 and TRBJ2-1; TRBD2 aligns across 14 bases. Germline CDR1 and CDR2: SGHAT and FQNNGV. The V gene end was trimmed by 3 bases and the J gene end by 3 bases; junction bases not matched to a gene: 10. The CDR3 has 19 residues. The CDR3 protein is CASSFLTSGGAGSYNEQFF. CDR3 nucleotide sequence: TGTGCCAGCAGCTTTTTGACTAGCGGGGGGGCCGGAAGCTACAATGAGCAGTTCTTC.

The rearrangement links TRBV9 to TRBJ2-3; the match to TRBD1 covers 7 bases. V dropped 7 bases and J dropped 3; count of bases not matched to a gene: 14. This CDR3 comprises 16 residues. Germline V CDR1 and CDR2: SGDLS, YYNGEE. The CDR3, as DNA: TGTGCCAGCCAGCCAAGGGGGCGGAAACCAACAGATACGCAGTATTTT. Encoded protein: CASQPRGRKPTDTQYF.

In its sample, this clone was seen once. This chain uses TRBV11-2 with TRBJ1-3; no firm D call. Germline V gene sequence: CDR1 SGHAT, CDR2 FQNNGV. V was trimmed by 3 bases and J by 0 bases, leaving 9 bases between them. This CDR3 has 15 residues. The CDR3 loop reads CASSLAQASGNTIYF. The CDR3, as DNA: TGTGCCAGCAGCTTGGCACAAGCCTCTGGAAACACCATATATTTT.

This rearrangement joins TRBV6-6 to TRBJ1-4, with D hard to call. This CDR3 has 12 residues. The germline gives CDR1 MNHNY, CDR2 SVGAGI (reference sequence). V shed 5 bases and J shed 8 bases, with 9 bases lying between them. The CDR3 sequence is CASSRGGEKLFF. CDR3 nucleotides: TGTGCCAGCAGTCGGGGTGGGGAAAAACTGTTTTTT.